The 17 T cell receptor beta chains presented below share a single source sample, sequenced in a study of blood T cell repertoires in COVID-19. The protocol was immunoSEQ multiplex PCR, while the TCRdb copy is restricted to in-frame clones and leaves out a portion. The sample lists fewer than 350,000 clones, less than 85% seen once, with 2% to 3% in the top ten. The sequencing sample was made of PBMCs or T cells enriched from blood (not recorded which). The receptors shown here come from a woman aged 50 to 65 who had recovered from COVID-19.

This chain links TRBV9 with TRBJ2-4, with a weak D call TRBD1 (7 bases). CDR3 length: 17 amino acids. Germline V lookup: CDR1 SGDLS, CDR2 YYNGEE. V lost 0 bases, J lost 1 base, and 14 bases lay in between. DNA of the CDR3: TGTGCCAGCAGCGTAGGAGGAGGGGGCATGGCCAAAAACATTCAGTACTTC. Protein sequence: CASSVGGGGMAKNIQYF. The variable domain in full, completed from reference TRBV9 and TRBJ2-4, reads DSGVTQTPKHLITATGQRVTLRCSPRSGDLSVYWYQQSLDQGLQFLIQYYNGEERAKGNILERFSAQQFPDLHSELNLSSLELGDSALYFCASSVGGGGMAKNIQYFGAGTRLSVL.

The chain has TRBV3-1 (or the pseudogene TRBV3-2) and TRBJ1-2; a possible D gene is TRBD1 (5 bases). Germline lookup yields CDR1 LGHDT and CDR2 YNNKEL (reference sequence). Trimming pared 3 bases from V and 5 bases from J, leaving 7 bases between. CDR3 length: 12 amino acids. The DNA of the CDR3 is TGTGCCAGCAGCCAGGGGCGATATGGCTACACCTTC. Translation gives CASSQGRYGYTF.

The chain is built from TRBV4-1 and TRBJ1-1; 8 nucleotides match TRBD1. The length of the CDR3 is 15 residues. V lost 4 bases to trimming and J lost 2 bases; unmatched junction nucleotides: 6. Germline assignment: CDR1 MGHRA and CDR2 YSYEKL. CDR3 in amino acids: CASSPAQGANTEAFF. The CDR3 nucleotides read TGCGCCAGCAGCCCCGCCCAGGGGGCCAACACTGAAGCTTTCTTT.

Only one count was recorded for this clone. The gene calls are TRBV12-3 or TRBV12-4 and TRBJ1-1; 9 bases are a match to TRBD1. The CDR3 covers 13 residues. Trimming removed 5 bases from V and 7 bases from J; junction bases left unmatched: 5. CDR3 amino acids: CASSEDRGGEAFF. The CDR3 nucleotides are TGTGCCAGCAGTGAGGACAGGGGAGGTGAAGCTTTCTTT.

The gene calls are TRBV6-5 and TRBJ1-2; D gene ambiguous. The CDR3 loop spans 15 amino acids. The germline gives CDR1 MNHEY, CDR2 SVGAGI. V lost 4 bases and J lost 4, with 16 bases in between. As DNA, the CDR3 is TGTGCCAGCAGTTCCCTCAGAAATTCTGGCTATGGCTACACCTTC. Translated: CASSSLRNSGYGYTF.

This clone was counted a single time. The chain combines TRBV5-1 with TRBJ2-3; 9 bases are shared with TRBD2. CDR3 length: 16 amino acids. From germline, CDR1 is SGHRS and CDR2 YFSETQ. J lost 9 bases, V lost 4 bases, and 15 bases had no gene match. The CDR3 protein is CASSPRVAGELGTQYF. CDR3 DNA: TGCGCCAGCAGCCCTCGGGTAGCGGGGGAACTTGGGACGCAGTATTTT.

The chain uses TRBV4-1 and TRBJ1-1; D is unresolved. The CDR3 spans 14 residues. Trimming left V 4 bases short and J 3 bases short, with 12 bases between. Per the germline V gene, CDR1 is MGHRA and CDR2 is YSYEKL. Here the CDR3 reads CASSPNQEYTEAFF. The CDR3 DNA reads TGCGCCAGCAGCCCCAACCAGGAATACACTGAAGCTTTCTTT.

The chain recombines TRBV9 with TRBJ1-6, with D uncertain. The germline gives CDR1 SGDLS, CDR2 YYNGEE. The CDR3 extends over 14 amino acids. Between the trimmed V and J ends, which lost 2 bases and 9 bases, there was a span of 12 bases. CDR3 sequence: CASSVAMGSSPLHF. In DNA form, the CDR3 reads TGTGCCAGCAGCGTGGCTATGGGGAGTTCACCCCTCCACTTT. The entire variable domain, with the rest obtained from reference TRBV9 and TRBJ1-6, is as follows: DSGVTQTPKHLITATGQRVTLRCSPRSGDLSVYWYQQSLDQGLQFLIQYYNGEERAKGNILERFSAQQFPDLHSELNLSSLELGDSALYFCASSVAMGSSPLHFGNGTRLTVT.

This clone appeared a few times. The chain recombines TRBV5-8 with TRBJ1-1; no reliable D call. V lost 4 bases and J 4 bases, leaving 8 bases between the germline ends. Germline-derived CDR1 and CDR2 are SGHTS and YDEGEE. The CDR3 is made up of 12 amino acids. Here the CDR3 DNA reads TGTGCCAGCAGCCCCATTTTCACTGAAGCTTTCTTT. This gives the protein CASSPIFTEAFF.

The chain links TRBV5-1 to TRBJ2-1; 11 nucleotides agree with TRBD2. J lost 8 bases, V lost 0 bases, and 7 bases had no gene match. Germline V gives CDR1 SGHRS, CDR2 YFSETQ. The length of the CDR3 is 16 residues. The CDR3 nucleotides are TGCGCCAGCAGCTTGGCCGTGACTAGCGGGATTGATGAGCAGTTCTTC. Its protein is CASSLAVTSGIDEQFF.

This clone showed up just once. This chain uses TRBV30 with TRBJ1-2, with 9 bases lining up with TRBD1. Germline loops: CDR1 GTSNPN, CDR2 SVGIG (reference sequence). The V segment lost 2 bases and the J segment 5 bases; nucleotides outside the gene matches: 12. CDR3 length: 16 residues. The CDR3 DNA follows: TGTGCCTGGAGTCTCCATACCACAGGGGGCAGTTATGGCTACACCTTC. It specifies CAWSLHTTGGSYGYTF.

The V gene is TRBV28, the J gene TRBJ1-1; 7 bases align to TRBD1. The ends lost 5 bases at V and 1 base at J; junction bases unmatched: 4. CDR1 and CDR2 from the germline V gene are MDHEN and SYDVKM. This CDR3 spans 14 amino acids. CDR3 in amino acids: CASSPRGWNTEAFF. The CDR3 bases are TGTGCCAGCAGTCCCAGGGGGTGGAACACTGAAGCTTTCTTT.

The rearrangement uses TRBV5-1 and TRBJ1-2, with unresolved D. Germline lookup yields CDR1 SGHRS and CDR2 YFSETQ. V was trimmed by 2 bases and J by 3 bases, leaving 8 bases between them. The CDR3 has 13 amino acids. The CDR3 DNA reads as TGCGCCAGCAGCTTAGGACTCCACTATGGCTACACCTTC. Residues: CASSLGLHYGYTF.

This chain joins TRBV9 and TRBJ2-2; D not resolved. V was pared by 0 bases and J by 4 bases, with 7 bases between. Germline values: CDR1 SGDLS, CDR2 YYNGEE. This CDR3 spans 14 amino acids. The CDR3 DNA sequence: TGTGCCAGCAGCGTAGCTATCGGCACCGGGGAGCTGTTTTTT. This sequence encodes CASSVAIGTGELFF.

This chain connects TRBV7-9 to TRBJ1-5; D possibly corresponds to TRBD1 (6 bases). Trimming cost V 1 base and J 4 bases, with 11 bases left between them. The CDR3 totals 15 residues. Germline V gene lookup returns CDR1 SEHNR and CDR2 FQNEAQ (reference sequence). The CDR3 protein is CASSLDSRGNQPQHF. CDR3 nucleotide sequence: TGTGCCAGCAGCTTAGACTCCAGGGGTAATCAGCCCCAGCATTTT.

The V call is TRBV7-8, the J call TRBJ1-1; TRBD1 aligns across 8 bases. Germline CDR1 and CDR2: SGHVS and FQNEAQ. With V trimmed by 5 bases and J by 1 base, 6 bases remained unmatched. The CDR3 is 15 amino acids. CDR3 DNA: TGTGCCAGCAGCCTCTCCGACAGGGGGAACACTGAAGCTTTCTTT. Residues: CASSLSDRGNTEAFF.

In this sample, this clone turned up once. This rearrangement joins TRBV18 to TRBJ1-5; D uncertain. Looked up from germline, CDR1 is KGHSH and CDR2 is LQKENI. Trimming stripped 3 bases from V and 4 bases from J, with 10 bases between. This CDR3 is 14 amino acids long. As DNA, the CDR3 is TGTGCCAGCTCACCGCTGGGAGAGAATCAGCCCCAGCATTTT. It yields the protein CASSPLGENQPQHF.